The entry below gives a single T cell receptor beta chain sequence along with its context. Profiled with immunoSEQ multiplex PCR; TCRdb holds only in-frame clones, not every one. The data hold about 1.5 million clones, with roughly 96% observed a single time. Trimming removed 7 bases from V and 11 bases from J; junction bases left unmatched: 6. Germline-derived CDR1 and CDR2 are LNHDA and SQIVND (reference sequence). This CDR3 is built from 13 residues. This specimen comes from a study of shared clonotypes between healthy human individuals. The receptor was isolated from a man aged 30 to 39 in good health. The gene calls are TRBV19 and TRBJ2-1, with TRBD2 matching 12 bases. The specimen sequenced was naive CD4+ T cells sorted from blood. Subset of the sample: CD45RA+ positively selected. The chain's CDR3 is CASMGLAGGKQFF. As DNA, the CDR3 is TGTGCCAGTATGGGACTAGCGGGCGGGAAGCAGTTCTTC.